These 32 T cell receptor beta chains originate from one sample sequenced in a study of cytomegalovirus exposure and HLA in healthy donors. 13 Jbeta primers and 60 Vbeta primers were used for the PCR. TCRdb keeps only in-frame clones here, not all; method: immunoSEQ multiplex PCR. There are 200,000 to 250,000 clones in the sample, with 0.9% to 1.4% held by the top ten. The specimen sequenced was PBMCs. All receptors come from a girl aged 2 to 10 in good health and CMV-seropositive.

The chain links TRBV25-1 to TRBJ2-1, with 10 bases aligning to TRBD2. The germline V gene encodes CDR1 MGHDK and CDR2 SYGVNS. The CDR3 has 15 residues. V shed 3 bases, J shed 8 bases, and the junction held 7 bases outside the gene matches. CDR3 DNA sequence: TGTGCCAGCAGTGACGGGCTAGCGGGGGTCTATGAGCAGTTCTTC. Protein sequence: CASSDGLAGVYEQFF.

This chain joins TRBV5-1 and TRBJ1-2; 7 bases line up with TRBD1. Losses at the gene ends were 1 base for V and 3 bases for J; bases not matched to a gene: 3. This CDR3 has 14 amino acids. CDR1 and CDR2 (germline): SGHRS, YFSETQ. This chain's CDR3 is CASSLSGGYYGYTF. In nucleotides, the CDR3 is TGCGCCAGCAGCTTGTCAGGGGGTTACTATGGCTACACCTTC.

The chain employs TRBV18 and TRBJ1-5, with D hard to call. Trimming stripped 3 bases from V and 3 bases from J, with 9 bases between. CDR3 length: 14 residues. Germline V gene data show CDR1 as KGHSH and CDR2 as LQKENI. The DNA for the CDR3 is TGTGCCAGCTCACCTACTGGACTCAATCAGCCCCAGCATTTT. Translating gives CASSPTGLNQPQHF.

The chain uses TRBV6-5 and TRBJ1-1; D uncertain. This CDR3 contains 13 residues. V dropped 5 bases and J dropped 4 bases, with 11 bases sitting between them. The V gene's germline CDR1 is MNHEY and CDR2 SVGAGI. The CDR3 sequence is CASSSSSGTEAFF. CDR3 DNA: TGTGCCAGCAGTAGCTCTTCCGGCACTGAAGCTTTCTTT.

CDR3 DNA sequence: TGTGCCAGCAGTGAACGGGCTAGCGGGAGCTCCTACGAGCAGTACTTC. Protein sequence: CASSERASGSSYEQYF. The chain carries TRBV2 and TRBJ2-7; 10 nucleotides agree with TRBD2. The CDR3 length is 16 residues. After removal of 2 bases from V and 0 bases from J, the junction contained 4 bases not matched to a gene. Germline CDR1 SNHLY, CDR2 FYNNEI.

The chain has TRBV5-6 and TRBJ1-2; D is perhaps TRBD1 (6 bases). The CDR3 is 15 amino acids. V lost 0 bases and J 2 bases, leaving 11 bases between the germline ends. CDR1 is SGHDT, CDR2 YYEEEE, per germline. CDR3 nucleotides: TGTGCCAGCAGCTTGGTTGGGGGCCCGAACTATGGCTACACCTTC. Translation gives CASSLVGGPNYGYTF.

The rearrangement links TRBV10-1 to TRBJ2-7; 8 nucleotides agree with TRBD2. This CDR3 comprises 15 residues. Germline V CDR1 and CDR2: WNHNN, SYGVQD (reference sequence). Trimming at V came to 3 bases and at J to 0 bases, leaving 4 bases not matched to a gene. CDR3 sequence (DNA): TGCGCCAGCAGTGAATCCCTAGCGGGCTCCTACGAGCAGTACTTC. It is translated as CASSESLAGSYEQYF.

The genes are TRBV5-1 and TRBJ2-1, with TRBD2 matching over 14 bases. The trim removed 4 bases at V and 10 bases at J, leaving 13 bases unmatched. The CDR3 extends over 17 amino acids. Germline CDR1 reads SGHRS; CDR2 reads YFSETQ. CDR3 amino acids: CASSPPAGTSGRMEQFF. Here the CDR3 DNA reads TGCGCCAGCAGCCCCCCCGCCGGGACTAGCGGGAGAATGGAGCAGTTCTTC.

The rearrangement links TRBV5-6 to TRBJ1-5; the D is unclear. Germline V gene data show CDR1 as SGHDT and CDR2 as YYEEEE. There are 14 residues in the CDR3. V lost 4 bases, J lost 7 bases, and 15 bases lay in between. The CDR3 DNA sequence: TGTGCCAGCAGCCTATCGACTGGCCGGCAGCCCCAGCATTTT. Protein product: CASSLSTGRQPQHF.

The V call is TRBV5-1, the J call TRBJ2-1; D gene unclear. The V end lost 7 bases, the J end lost 0 bases, and 23 bases lay between the germline ends. Per the germline V gene, CDR1 is SGHRS and CDR2 is YFSETQ. This CDR3 spans 18 amino acids. Here the CDR3 reads CASGFPVFGSDSYNEQFF. Written as DNA, the CDR3 is TGCGCCAGCGGGTTTCCCGTCTTTGGCAGCGACTCCTACAATGAGCAGTTCTTC.

The chain employs TRBV27 and TRBJ2-7, with a tentative D call TRBD2 (7 bases). Trimming took off 5 bases at V and 2 bases at J, with 22 bases between the two ends. The CDR3 length is 17 residues. Germline CDR1 MNHEY, CDR2 SMNVEV (reference sequence). CDR3 amino acids: CASSPPRDKGLTYEQYF. The CDR3 DNA reads as TGTGCCAGCAGTCCTCCCCGGGACAAGGGACTAACCTACGAGCAGTACTTC.

In regard to this clone: At one end, the junction sequence differs from germline, possibly due to a read error. Other DNA sequences in the sample encode the same CDR3. V usage is TRBV6-1 and J usage is TRBJ2-5; 11 bases match TRBD2. The CDR3 has 17 residues. CDR1 MNHNS and CDR2 SASEGT come from the germline V gene. The CDR3 protein is CASSVTSGSRFPETQYF. In nucleotides, the CDR3 is TGCGCCAGCAGTGTAACTAGCGGGAGTCGGTTTCCGGAGACCCAGTACTTC.

The rearrangement joins TRBV29-1 to TRBJ1-1, with a tentative D call TRBD1 (5 bases). In germline, CDR1 is SQVTM, CDR2 ANQGSEA. The CDR3 loop spans 14 amino acids. V dropped 2 bases and J dropped 1 base, with 11 bases sitting between them. The CDR3, as DNA: TGCAGCGTTGAAAGGAGGGGCGCGAACACTGAAGCTTTCTTT. Amino acid sequence: CSVERRGANTEAFF.

The chain employs TRBV6-1 and TRBJ2-3; 11 bases are a match to TRBD2. The CDR3 runs to 16 residues. CDR1 is MNHNS, CDR2 SASEGT, per germline. The V segment lost 1 base and the J segment 2 bases; nucleotides outside the gene matches: 2. As DNA, the CDR3 is TGTGCCAGCAGTGAAGAACTAGCGGGAGTCACAGATACGCAGTATTTT. Amino acid sequence: CASSEELAGVTDTQYF.

This chain connects TRBV4-1 to TRBJ2-1; 9 positions match TRBD2. CDR1 MGHRA and CDR2 YSYEKL come from the germline V gene. The CDR3 loop spans 16 amino acids. V shed 1 base and J 6 bases; nucleotides not matched to a gene: 7. CDR3 DNA sequence: TGCGCCAGCAGCCAAGGTGGTGCTAGCGGGGCCAATGAGCAGTTCTTC. Amino acid sequence: CASSQGGASGANEQFF.

The rearrangement joins TRBV6-6 to TRBJ2-1; D may be TRBD2 (6 bases). Germline V gives CDR1 MNHNY, CDR2 SVGAGI (reference sequence). With 5 bases removed from V and 0 bases from J, the gap between germline ends came to 11 bases. This CDR3 contains 15 residues. CDR3 region: CASSAGGSSYNEQFF. In DNA, the CDR3 is TGTGCCAGCAGTGCCGGGGGAAGCTCCTACAATGAGCAGTTCTTC.

The chain is built from TRBV19 and TRBJ2-1; D may be TRBD2 (5 bases). Trimming removed 4 bases at V and 0 bases at J, with 10 bases between. CDR1 and CDR2 (germline): LNHDA, SQIVND (reference sequence). The CDR3 is 15 residues long. The CDR3 here is CASSTIRDSYNEQFF. The CDR3 DNA is TGTGCCAGTAGTACTATCCGGGACTCCTACAATGAGCAGTTCTTC.

The V gene is TRBV7-8, the J gene TRBJ2-7, with D perhaps TRBD2 (6 bases). V was trimmed by 0 bases and J by 3 bases, leaving 6 bases between them. Germline lookup yields CDR1 SGHVS and CDR2 FQNEAQ. The length of the CDR3 is 13 residues. Here the CDR3 reads CASSLARDYEQYF. The CDR3 DNA reads as TGTGCCAGCAGCTTAGCGCGGGACTACGAGCAGTACTTC. The complete variable domain, with remaining parts taken from reference TRBV7-8 and TRBJ2-7, reads GAGVSQSPRYKVAKRGQDVALRCDPISGHVSLFWYQQALGQGPEFLTYFQNEAQLDKSGLPSDRFFAERPEGSVSTLKIQRTQQEDSAVYLCASSLARDYEQYFGPGTRLTVT.

The chain couples TRBV4-1 to TRBJ2-3; D gene unclear. Trimming cost V 0 bases and J 2 bases, with 3 bases left between them. In germline, CDR1 is MGHRA, CDR2 YSYEKL. This CDR3 comprises 13 residues. CDR3 amino acids: CASSQELTDTQYF. CDR3 coding DNA: TGCGCCAGCAGCCAAGAACTCACAGATACGCAGTATTTT.

The genes are TRBV5-5 and TRBJ1-4; 10 bases fit TRBD1. Germline V gene lookup returns CDR1 SGHKS and CDR2 YYEKEE (reference sequence). The CDR3 loop spans 17 amino acids. Unmatched junction bases numbered 9, after V lost 1 base and J lost 6 bases. CDR3 in amino acids: CASSLYRTGGLDEKLFF. CDR3 nucleotide sequence: TGTGCCAGCAGCTTGTATAGGACAGGGGGATTGGATGAAAAACTGTTTTTT.

The chain employs TRBV6-5 and TRBJ2-7, with 8 bases identical to TRBD2. This CDR3 has 16 residues. The germline V gene encodes CDR1 MNHEY and CDR2 SVGAGI. V dropped 2 bases and J dropped 2; count of bases not matched to a gene: 8. In DNA form, the CDR3 reads TGTGCCAGCAGTTACGCCAGTAGCGGGATGACCTACGAGCAGTACTTC. It yields the protein CASSYASSGMTYEQYF.

About this clone itself: Sequence at one end of the junction differs from germline and may be a read error. This CDR3 is CASSFPLAGVAGELLF. CDR3 DNA: TGTGCCAGCAGCTTCCCCCTAGCGGGAGTGGCCGGGGAGCTGCTTTTT. V gene TRBV5-4 combines with J gene TRBJ2-2; 10 nucleotides agree with TRBD2. The CDR3 is made up of 16 amino acids. CDR1 is SGHNT, CDR2 YYREEE, per germline (reference sequence).

V is TRBV7-3 and J is TRBJ2-4; 9 bases fit TRBD2. V was pared by 6 bases and J by 3 bases, with 15 bases of the junction left unmatched. Germline assignment: CDR1 SGHTA and CDR2 FQGTGA. CDR3 length: 18 amino acids. The CDR3 sequence is CASREGSAGGLDKNIQYF. The CDR3 DNA reads TGTGCCAGCAGGGAGGGGTCAGCGGGAGGTTTGGACAAAAACATTCAGTACTTC.

The V call is TRBV6-5, the J call TRBJ1-4, with 8 bases that match TRBD1. Germline V gene data show CDR1 as MNHEY and CDR2 as SVGAGI. The V and J ends lost 5 bases and 7 bases, in that order; junction bases with no gene match: 9. There are 15 residues in the CDR3. The CDR3 sequence: CASSPGQGRGEKLFF. The CDR3 DNA is TGTGCCAGCAGTCCAGGACAGGGAAGGGGTGAAAAACTGTTTTTT.

The CDR3 DNA is TGTGCCAGCAGTTCATCCAGTTACAATGAGCAGTTCTTC. Protein: CASSSSSYNEQFF. The chain combines TRBV6-5 with TRBJ2-1; D is unresolved. V lost 4 bases and J 4 bases, leaving 8 bases between the germline ends. The CDR3 length is 13 residues. Per the germline V gene, CDR1 is MNHEY and CDR2 is SVGAGI.

The V call is TRBV19, the J call TRBJ1-2, with 8 positions matching TRBD1. CDR1 is LNHDA, CDR2 SQIVND, per germline (reference sequence). The CDR3 runs 17 residues. Trimming at V came to 1 base and at J to 7 bases, leaving 14 bases not matched to a gene. As DNA, the CDR3 is TGTGCCAGTAGTATAGGGTCGAATCAAGGACAGGGAACTGGCTACACCTTC. Encoded protein: CASSIGSNQGQGTGYTF. Full variable domain (outside the CDR3, taken from reference TRBV19 and TRBJ1-2): DGGITQSPKYLFRKEGQNVTLSCEQNLNHDAMYWYRQDPGQGLRLIYYSQIVNDFQKGDIAEGYSVSREKKESFPLTVTSAQKNPTAFYLCASSIGSNQGQGTGYTFGSGTRLTVV.

The rearrangement links TRBV27 to TRBJ2-5, with TRBD2 matching 7 bases. The J segment lost 10 bases and the V segment lost 3 bases, leaving 8 bases of the junction unmatched. Germline V gene lookup returns CDR1 MNHEY and CDR2 SMNVEV (reference sequence). This CDR3 has 13 amino acids. DNA for the CDR3: TGTGCCAGCAGTTTCACCCTCGGGAGGTTCCAGTACTTC. The encoded protein is CASSFTLGRFQYF.

V usage is TRBV5-4 and J usage is TRBJ2-7; weak D call: TRBD1 (6 bases). This CDR3 comprises 16 residues. Deletions cut 3 bases from V and 2 bases from J, with 18 bases between. The germline V gene has CDR1 SGHNT and CDR2 YYREEE (reference sequence). CDR3 amino acids: CASSWGSQGSTYEQYF. CDR3 DNA: TGTGCCAGCAGCTGGGGGTCACAGGGATCTACCTACGAGCAGTACTTC.

In the case of this clone: At one end, the junction sequence differs from germline, possibly due to a read error. CDR3 sequence (DNA): TGTGCCGGCAGCTTTAGCGGGGAAGCCTACGAGCAGTACTTC. As protein: CAGSFSGEAYEQYF. This chain links TRBV7-2 with TRBJ2-7, with TRBD2 identical over 8 bases. The germline V gene has CDR1 SGHTA and CDR2 FQGNSA. There are 14 residues in the CDR3.

The CDR3, as DNA: TGCGCCAGCAGATCACCTACAGCGAACACCGGGGAGCTGTTTTTT. It specifies CASRSPTANTGELFF. The chain has TRBV10-2 and TRBJ2-2; D call uncertain. Trimming shortened V by 6 bases and J by 0 bases, and 11 bases separated the two germline ends. This CDR3 contains 15 residues. Germline V lookup: CDR1 WSHSY, CDR2 SAAADI.

V gene TRBV6-7 combines with J gene TRBJ1-5; the D gene is possibly TRBD1 (6 bases). TRBV6-7 is labeled an ORF, and its function is uncertain. V was clipped by 0 bases and J by 0 bases, with 21 bases between them. The CDR3 runs to 20 residues. CDR3 sequence (DNA): TGTGCCAGCAGTTACTCGAAACACCGGAAACAGGGTTATAGCAATCAGCCCCAGCATTTT. It codes for CASSYSKHRKQGYSNQPQHF.

This rearrangement joins TRBV6-1 to TRBJ1-2; 8 positions agree with TRBD1. The CDR3 extends over 15 amino acids. Germline CDR1 reads MNHNS; CDR2 reads SASEGT. J was trimmed by 0 bases and V by 6 bases; bases with no gene match: 6. Written as DNA, the CDR3 is TGTGCCAGCAGCGGGACAGGAGCCCCTAACTATGGCTACACCTTC. It translates to CASSGTGAPNYGYTF.